The 24 T cell receptor beta chains reported below all come from one sample, sequenced in a study of cytomegalovirus exposure and HLA in healthy donors. Primers included in the PCR were 60 Vbeta and 13 Jbeta primers. Only in-frame clones appear in the TCRdb table, and some are missing; sequencing was by immunoSEQ multiplex PCR. This table holds roughly 150,000 clones, approximately 82% found once. Specimen: PBMCs. Receptor source: a woman between 45 and 65 years old in good health and CMV-seropositive.

This sequence joins TRBV5-1 and TRBJ2-4, with 11 bases fitting TRBD1. The CDR3 contains 16 residues. After removal of 0 bases from V and 11 bases from J, the junction contained 10 bases not matched to a gene. CDR1 is SGHRS, CDR2 YFSETQ, per germline. CDR3 in DNA: TGCGCCAGCAGCTTGGCCCCCGGGACAGGGGGTCGGGTTCAGTACTTC. Its translation is CASSLAPGTGGRVQYF.

The chain has TRBV6-5 and TRBJ1-2; D is uncertain. Trimming removed 11 bases from V and 7 bases from J, with 17 bases in between. Germline CDR1 reads MNHEY; CDR2 reads SVGAGI. CDR3 length equals 12 residues. The CDR3 loop is CACGGASSGYTF. The CDR3 coding sequence is TGTGCCTGCGGAGGCGCCTCGTCTGGCTACACCTTC.

In this sample, this clone turned up a few times. The V call is TRBV6-6, the J call TRBJ2-2; TRBD1 matches at 9 bases. Per germline, CDR1 MNHNY and CDR2 SVGAGI (reference sequence). CDR3 length: 16 amino acids. V trimming: 6 bases; J trimming: 1 base; junction bases outside the gene matches: 6. In DNA form, the CDR3 reads TGTGCCAGCAGACCAGGACAGGGGAAGAACACCGGGGAGCTGTTTTTT. Encoded protein: CASRPGQGKNTGELFF.

This CDR3 is CASSLTSGAYNEQFF. DNA for the CDR3: TGTGCCAGCAGCTTAACCAGCGGGGCCTACAATGAGCAGTTCTTC. The rearrangement uses TRBV7-8 and TRBJ2-1; the match to TRBD2 covers 7 bases. The CDR3 length is 15 residues. The V gene end was trimmed by 2 bases and the J gene end by 2 bases; junction bases not matched to a gene: 3. CDR1 SGHVS and CDR2 FQNEAQ come from the germline V gene.

This rearrangement joins TRBV5-1 to TRBJ1-1; TRBD1 matches 10 bases. With 6 bases clipped from V and 0 bases from J, the junction kept 8 bases outside the gene matches. The CDR3 has 16 amino acids. The germline V gene encodes CDR1 SGHRS and CDR2 YFSETQ. CDR3 DNA sequence: TGCGCCAGCACCTCGACAGGGGGCAAAGTGAACACTGAAGCTTTCTTT. Protein: CASTSTGGKVNTEAFF. The variable domain in full, completed from reference TRBV5-1 and TRBJ1-1, reads KAGVTQTPRYLIKTRGQQVTLSCSPISGHRSVSWYQQTPGQGLQFLFEYFSETQRNKGNFPGRFSGRQFSNSRSEMNVSTLELGDSALYLCASTSTGGKVNTEAFFGQGTRLTVV.

Note on this clone: One junction end does not reproduce the germline sequence, and a read error may be involved. This sequence joins TRBV5-6 and TRBJ2-1, with 9 bases fitting TRBD1. This CDR3 is built from 16 residues. CDR1 is SGHDT, CDR2 YYEEEE, per germline. The CDR3 spells CANSLDRDRASNEQFF. The CDR3, as DNA: TGTGCCAACAGCTTGGACCGGGACAGGGCTTCGAATGAGCAGTTCTTC. The whole variable domain, remainder taken from reference TRBV5-6 and TRBJ2-1, is DAGVTQSPTHLIKTRGQQVTLRCSPKSGHDTVSWYQQALGQGPQFIFQYYEEEERQRGNFPDRFSGHQFPNYSSELNVNALLLGDSALYLCANSLDRDRASNEQFFGPGTRLTVL.

The chain joins TRBV9 to TRBJ2-3; 12 nucleotides line up with TRBD1. The germline V gene encodes CDR1 SGDLS and CDR2 YYNGEE. This CDR3 contains 17 residues. The V gene end was trimmed by 2 bases and the J gene end by 2 bases; junction bases not matched to a gene: 6. The CDR3 is CASSVLGTGGPTDTQYF. The CDR3 nucleotides read TGTGCCAGCAGCGTCCTCGGGACAGGGGGCCCCACAGATACGCAGTATTTT. Variable domain in full (rest from reference TRBV9 and TRBJ2-3): DSGVTQTPKHLITATGQRVTLRCSPRSGDLSVYWYQQSLDQGLQFLIQYYNGEERAKGNILERFSAQQFPDLHSELNLSSLELGDSALYFCASSVLGTGGPTDTQYFGPGTRLTVL.

This chain joins TRBV9 and TRBJ2-5, with 8 bases lining up with TRBD1. The DNA end favors TRBJ2-7, so the J call may be wrong. This CDR3 contains 15 residues. Germline V gives CDR1 SGDLS, CDR2 YYNGEE. CDR3 nucleotides: TGTGCCAGCAGCTCGACTGCAGGGGGCTGGGACGAGCAGTACTTC. This sequence encodes CASSSTAGGWDEQYF.

This chain joins TRBV19 and TRBJ1-6; 8 nucleotides agree with TRBD1. Per germline, CDR1 LNHDA and CDR2 SQIVND (reference sequence). The V segment lost 5 bases and the J segment 10 bases; nucleotides outside the gene matches: 7. The CDR3 is 14 residues long. CDR3 DNA: TGTGCCAGTAGTGAGGGCAGGGGGCACTCACCCCTCCACTTT. This gives the protein CASSEGRGHSPLHF.

The chain carries TRBV11-2 and TRBJ2-1; D may be TRBD2 (5 bases). The CDR3 totals 16 residues. Trimming left V 4 bases short and J 2 bases short, with 15 bases between. Germline loops: CDR1 SGHAT, CDR2 FQNNGV. CDR3 sequence reads: CASSSQGLGAYNEQFF. CDR3 DNA: TGTGCCAGCAGCTCACAAGGACTCGGCGCCTACAATGAGCAGTTCTTC.

The chain is built from TRBV27 and TRBJ1-2; possible D gene TRBD1, 5 bases. CDR3 size: 14 residues. Trimming removed 0 bases from V and 6 bases from J, with 11 bases in between. The V gene's germline CDR1 is MNHEY and CDR2 SMNVEV (reference sequence). The CDR3 protein is CASSLSLGGDGYTF. For the CDR3, the DNA is TGTGCCAGCAGTTTATCGCTGGGGGGAGATGGCTACACCTTC.

J is TRBJ2-7 and V is TRBV4-3; 9 bases fit TRBD1. CDR1 and CDR2 from the germline V gene are LGHNA and YSLEER. The CDR3 is made up of 14 amino acids. Trimming cost V 0 bases and J 8 bases; bases outside gene matches: 5. The CDR3 here is CASSQDDRGNQQYF. The CDR3 bases are TGCGCCAGCAGCCAAGACGACAGGGGGAATCAGCAGTACTTC.

The chain is built from TRBV7-2 and TRBJ2-7; 8 bases are a match to TRBD1. Trimming removed 5 bases from V and 2 bases from J; junction bases left unmatched: 8. This CDR3 contains 15 residues. Germline CDR1 reads SGHTA; CDR2 reads FQGNSA. In nucleotides, the CDR3 is TGTGCCAGCAGCCCCCACAGGGGGTCGACCTACGAGCAGTACTTC. Its protein is CASSPHRGSTYEQYF.

This clone was detected only a few times. CDR3 nucleotides: TGTGCCAGTAGTCTCCGGACAGGCGAAAAACTGTTTTTT. Amino acid sequence: CASSLRTGEKLFF. The rearrangement links TRBV19 to TRBJ1-4; TRBD1 matches at 7 bases. Germline trimming cut 5 bases from V and 8 bases from J; bases unmatched to any gene: 5. This CDR3 comprises 13 residues. Germline loops: CDR1 LNHDA, CDR2 SQIVND (reference sequence). Supplemented by reference TRBV19 and TRBJ1-4, the full variable domain reads DGGITQSPKYLFRKEGQNVTLSCEQNLNHDAMYWYRQDPGQGLRLIYYSQIVNDFQKGDIAEGYSVSREKKESFPLTVTSAQKNPTAFYLCASSLRTGEKLFFGSGTQLSVL.

This chain joins TRBV11-2 and TRBJ2-7; D possibly corresponds to TRBD1 (6 bases). The CDR3 is 16 amino acids. The V end was cut by 5 bases, the J end by 4 bases, with 21 bases between. Germline V gene data show CDR1 as SGHAT and CDR2 as FQNNGV. The CDR3 nucleotides read TGTGCCAGCAGCCCCGACGTTCGTGTGGGGGCATACGAGCAGTACTTC. It codes for CASSPDVRVGAYEQYF.

V gene TRBV7-9 combines with J gene TRBJ2-2, with TRBD1 matching 7 bases. This CDR3 region has 15 residues. CDR1 is SEHNR, CDR2 FQNEAQ, per germline (reference sequence). Trimming at V came to 5 bases and at J to 6 bases, leaving 9 bases not matched to a gene. CDR3 sequence: CASSLETGYAGELFF. For the CDR3, the DNA is TGTGCCAGCAGCCTAGAGACAGGGTATGCCGGGGAGCTGTTTTTT.

The chain links TRBV6-1 to TRBJ2-6; 7 bases agree with TRBD2. V was clipped by 7 bases and J by 3 bases; unmatched bases: 6. Looked up from germline, CDR1 is MNHNS and CDR2 is SASEGT. This CDR3 comprises 15 residues. CDR3 coding DNA: TGTGCCAGCATAGGGAGGGACCTTGGGGCCAACGTCCTGACTTTC. Translation gives CASIGRDLGANVLTF.

In this sample, this clone turned up once. The chain carries TRBV7-8 and TRBJ2-5; D is possibly TRBD1 (5 bases). The DNA end is a closer match to TRBJ2-7, so the J assignment may be wrong. CDR3 length: 14 amino acids. Germline CDR1 reads SGHVS; CDR2 reads FQNEAQ. CDR3: CASSLREMAYEQYF. CDR3 bases: TGTGCCAGCAGTCTCAGGGAAATGGCCTACGAGCAGTACTTC.

The chain links TRBV11-2 to TRBJ2-1; D remains unclear. Trimming pared 1 base from V and 7 bases from J, leaving 11 bases between. The germline V gene encodes CDR1 SGHAT and CDR2 FQNNGV. The CDR3 consists of 14 residues. The CDR3 loop is CASSLGPLGNEQFF. CDR3 nucleotide sequence: TGTGCCAGCAGCTTAGGGCCGCTAGGAAATGAGCAGTTCTTC.

V is TRBV6-6 and J is TRBJ2-1; D may be TRBD2 (6 bases). Trimming stripped 1 base from V and 7 bases from J, with 14 bases between. Germline lookup yields CDR1 MNHNY and CDR2 SVGAGI (reference sequence). The length of the CDR3 is 15 residues. CDR3 loop: CASSYFGTGWNEQFF. CDR3 coding DNA: TGTGCCAGCAGTTACTTCGGGACTGGGTGGAATGAGCAGTTCTTC.

This chain connects TRBV10-2 to TRBJ2-7; D uncertain. CDR3 length: 15 residues. In germline, CDR1 is WSHSY, CDR2 SAAADI. Trimming cost V 1 base and J 5 bases, with 15 bases left between them. This CDR3 reads CASSELGRTTDEQYF. Written as DNA, the CDR3 is TGCGCCAGCAGTGAGTTAGGAAGAACTACCGACGAGCAGTACTTC.

This clone was seen only a few times. The chain uses TRBV2 and TRBJ1-4, with TRBD1 matching over 7 bases. The CDR3 is made up of 14 amino acids. Germline CDR1 is SNHLY and CDR2 is FYNNEI. The J segment lost 5 bases and the V segment lost 4 bases, leaving 4 bases of the junction unmatched. The CDR3 loop is CASSGGQTNEKLFF. CDR3 sequence (DNA): TGTGCCAGCAGTGGGGGACAGACCAATGAAAAACTGTTTTTT. The whole variable domain, filled in from reference TRBV2 and TRBJ1-4, reads EPEVTQTPSHQVTQMGQEVILRCVPISNHLYFYWYRQILGQKVEFLVSFYNNEISEKSEIFDDQFSVERPDGSNFTLKIRSTKLEDSAMYFCASSGGQTNEKLFFGSGTQLSVL.

The V call is TRBV18, the J call TRBJ1-5, with D unclear. This CDR3 region has 14 residues. Germline V lookup: CDR1 KGHSH, CDR2 LQKENI. The V end lost 5 bases, the J end lost 4 bases, and 12 bases lay between the germline ends. Here the CDR3 DNA reads TGTGCCAGCTCAGAGGGAATTCTAAATCAGCCCCAGCATTTT. Its translation is CASSEGILNQPQHF.

This sequence joins TRBV5-4 and TRBJ1-1, with 7 bases fitting TRBD1. Trimming removed 0 bases from V and 6 bases from J; junction bases left unmatched: 11. The CDR3 consists of 16 residues. Germline CDR1 SGHNT, CDR2 YYREEE (reference sequence). In DNA form, the CDR3 reads TGTGCCAGCAGCTTGGCTGCAACAGGGGTAAAGGCTGAAGCTTTCTTT. This codes for CASSLAATGVKAEAFF. Complete variable domain (other parts from reference TRBV5-4 and TRBJ1-1): ETGVTQSPTHLIKTRGQQVTLRCSSQSGHNTVSWYQQALGQGPQFIFQYYREEENGRGNFPPRFSGLQFPNYSSELNVNALELDDSALYLCASSLAATGVKAEAFFGQGTRLTVV.